This TCR beta chain was documented in a study of cytomegalovirus exposure and HLA in healthy donors. In the study overall: The 110 or so validation repertoires used the same platform as the 650 to 750 first-cohort repertoires, a later analysis reported.

Notes on this clone: The antigen is not known.

Study-wide points: It was confirmed in vitro that a few of the CMV-associated chains were specific for CMV antigens. The finding came from a later analysis; first-cohort TCR clusters tended to co-occur in the roughly 110 validation repertoires.

Sequencing was performed with immunoSEQ multiplex PCR; in TCRdb, only in-frame clones are kept and a portion is missing. Of roughly 100,000 clones listed, roughly nine tenths were seen once; the top ten hold roughly 4%. Germline V gene sequence: CDR1 MRHNA, CDR2 SNTAGT. Between the trimmed V and J ends, which lost 4 bases and 1 base, there was a span of 9 bases. The CDR3 loop spans 14 amino acids. The clonotype was recovered from a woman between 18 and 29 years old in good health and CMV-seropositive. Sequencing was carried out using PBMCs. The V gene is TRBV6-4, the J gene TRBJ2-3; TRBD1 is a possible D gene (5 bases). CDR3 nucleotides: TGTGCCAGCAGTGTAAGGGGCGGCACAGATACGCAGTATTTT. Translated: CASSVRGGTDTQYF.